The 31 T cell receptor beta chains reported below all come from one sample, sequenced in a study of blood T cell repertoires in COVID-19. TCRdb's table, derived via immunoSEQ multiplex PCR, lists solely in-frame clones and lacks some. The sample carries about 170,000 clones, 65% to 85% recorded once. Sequencing was done on a sample of peripheral blood. These receptors were collected from an elderly woman with active or convalescent COVID-19.

V usage is TRBV5-4 and J usage is TRBJ2-1, with no clear D. The ends were cut back, 2 bases at V and 5 bases at J, with 2 bases in the middle. This CDR3 comprises 11 residues. Germline CDR1 and CDR2: SGHNT and YYREEE (reference sequence). Here the CDR3 DNA reads TGTGCCAGCAGCTTTAACAATGAGCAGTTCTTC. This gives the protein CASSFNNEQFF.

The gene calls are TRBV27 and TRBJ1-1; tentatively, D is TRBD1 (6 bases). V was pared by 5 bases and J by 1 base, with 14 bases between. Germline V gene data show CDR1 as MNHEY and CDR2 as SMNVEV (reference sequence). The CDR3 contains 15 residues. The CDR3 bases are TGTGCCAGCAGTCCCTTAGACAGGAGGAACACTGAAGCTTTCTTT. It is translated as CASSPLDRRNTEAFF.

The chain combines TRBV5-4 with TRBJ1-3; D remains unclear. The CDR3 runs 14 residues. The germline gives CDR1 SGHNT, CDR2 YYREEE (reference sequence). The ends were cut back, 4 bases at V and 0 bases at J, with 8 bases in the middle. DNA of the CDR3: TGTGCCAGCAGCCCAGAGGGCTCTGGAAACACCATATATTTT. It specifies CASSPEGSGNTIYF. Variable domain in full (rest from reference TRBV5-4 and TRBJ1-3): ETGVTQSPTHLIKTRGQQVTLRCSSQSGHNTVSWYQQALGQGPQFIFQYYREEENGRGNFPPRFSGLQFPNYSSELNVNALELDDSALYLCASSPEGSGNTIYFGEGSWLTVV.

This clone showed up just a few times. The gene calls are TRBV6-1 and TRBJ1-2; 9 nucleotides align to TRBD1. V lost 1 base to trimming and J lost 14 bases; unmatched junction nucleotides: 8. Germline assignment: CDR1 MNHNS and CDR2 SASEGT. The length of the CDR3 is 13 residues. The CDR3 region is CASSEGTGQGGTF. CDR3 nucleotide sequence: TGTGCCAGCAGTGAAGGGACGGGACAGGGTGGTACCTTC.

V gene TRBV19 combines with J gene TRBJ2-7; a possible D gene is TRBD1 (6 bases). The germline V gene encodes CDR1 LNHDA and CDR2 SQIVND (reference sequence). The V gene lost 6 bases and the J gene lost 3 bases, with 18 bases spanning the gap. The CDR3 runs 15 residues. In DNA form, the CDR3 reads TGTGCCAGTAGCCCGGGGTCAGGGGCTAACTACGAGCAGTACTTC. The encoded protein is CASSPGSGANYEQYF.

The rearrangement uses TRBV4-3 and TRBJ1-1; D may be TRBD1 (5 bases). This CDR3 is built from 16 residues. V shed 1 base and J shed 1 base, with 13 bases lying between them. Looked up from germline, CDR1 is LGHNA and CDR2 is YSLEER. In DNA, the CDR3 is TGCGCCAGCAGCCAAGCGTGGGCAGGGTCGAACACTGAAGCTTTCTTT. Protein sequence: CASSQAWAGSNTEAFF.

V gene TRBV19 combines with J gene TRBJ1-2; 7 positions match TRBD1. Germline-derived CDR1 and CDR2 are LNHDA and SQIVND (reference sequence). The CDR3 has 16 residues. The V gene end was trimmed by 9 bases and the J gene end by 0 bases; junction bases not matched to a gene: 13. The CDR3 nucleotides are TGTGCCAGCCAGACCACTTCGGGACAGACTAACTATGGCTACACCTTC. Amino acid sequence: CASQTTSGQTNYGYTF.

The chain is built from TRBV29-1 and TRBJ2-3; TRBD1 might be the D (7 bases). The CDR3 is 15 residues long. CDR1 is SQVTM, CDR2 ANQGSEA, per germline. Between the trimmed V and J ends, which lost 1 base and 2 bases, there was a span of 13 bases. CDR3 region: CSVEGGDRNTDTQYF. In DNA, the CDR3 is TGCAGCGTTGAAGGGGGGGACAGAAACACAGATACGCAGTATTTT.

The chain is built from TRBV12-5 and TRBJ1-2; 8 nucleotides match TRBD1. Looked up from germline, CDR1 is LGHNT and CDR2 is FRNRAP. V lost 1 base, J lost 7 bases, and 5 bases stayed unmatched. The CDR3 covers 14 residues. The CDR3 DNA is TGTGCTAGTGGTTTGGCTCAGGGGGCTAGTGGCTACACCTTC. Its translation is CASGLAQGASGYTF. Combining the CDR3 with reference TRBV12-5 and TRBJ1-2 gives the whole variable domain DARVTQTPRHKVTEMGQEVTMRCQPILGHNTVFWYRQTMMQGLELLAYFRNRAPLDDSGMPKDRFSAEMPDATLATLKIQPSEPRDSAVYFCASGLAQGASGYTFGSGTRLTVV.

J is TRBJ1-2 and V is TRBV12-5, with no clear D. This CDR3 has 13 amino acids. V lost 6 bases to trimming and J lost 0 bases, with 8 bases between them. Germline loops: CDR1 LGHNT, CDR2 FRNRAP. CDR3: CASGIGPNYGYTF. CDR3 bases: TGTGCTAGTGGAATCGGTCCTAACTATGGCTACACCTTC. Full variable domain (missing parts from reference TRBV12-5 and TRBJ1-2): DARVTQTPRHKVTEMGQEVTMRCQPILGHNTVFWYRQTMMQGLELLAYFRNRAPLDDSGMPKDRFSAEMPDATLATLKIQPSEPRDSAVYFCASGIGPNYGYTFGSGTRLTVV.

This sequence joins TRBV15 and TRBJ1-4; 7 bases match TRBD1. Germline V gene data show CDR1 as LNHNV and CDR2 as YYDKDF (reference sequence). The CDR3 length is 14 residues. Trimming cost V 6 bases and J 5 bases; bases outside gene matches: 6. The chain's CDR3 is CATRKGQINEKLFF. In DNA form, the CDR3 reads TGTGCCACCAGGAAGGGACAGATAAATGAAAAACTGTTTTTT.

The chain uses TRBV7-3 and TRBJ2-7, with D possibly matching TRBD2 (6 bases). This CDR3 region has 15 residues. CDR1 is SGHTA and CDR2 is FQGTGA in the germline V gene. V shed 5 bases and J shed 4 bases, with 18 bases lying between them. The chain's CDR3 is CASSPLPGSLYEQYF. The CDR3 DNA reads TGTGCCAGCAGCCCGCTCCCCGGGAGTTTGTACGAGCAGTACTTC.

This clone came up a few times. The CDR3 DNA reads TGTGCCAGCCACCGGGGGGGACAGGGAAACACCATATATTTT. This gives the protein CASHRGGQGNTIYF. The V call is TRBV6-5, the J call TRBJ1-3, with TRBD1 identical over 7 bases. Germline-derived CDR1 and CDR2 are MNHEY and SVGAGI. The CDR3 contains 14 residues. Losses at the gene ends were 8 bases for V and 4 bases for J; bases not matched to a gene: 8.

The chain couples TRBV7-8 to TRBJ1-3, with D unclear. V was trimmed by 1 base and J by 0 bases, leaving 16 bases between them. This CDR3 contains 18 residues. Germline V gene data show CDR1 as SGHVS and CDR2 as FQNEAQ. CDR3 DNA sequence: TGTGCCAGCAGCTTAGAGGGAGGGCGTTGGAGCTCTGGAAACACCATATATTTT. It encodes CASSLEGGRWSSGNTIYF.

The chain links TRBV6-5 to TRBJ2-5, with D uncertain. The CDR3 has 14 residues. Germline V CDR1 and CDR2: MNHEY, SVGAGI. V lost 4 bases and J 2 bases, leaving 11 bases between the germline ends. CDR3 sequence: CASSFPEQQETQYF. CDR3 in DNA: TGTGCCAGCAGTTTCCCGGAGCAGCAAGAGACCCAGTACTTC.

The rearrangement uses TRBV9 and TRBJ1-4, with 8 bases matching TRBD1. V was clipped by 4 bases and J by 8 bases; unmatched bases: 7. Germline V gene data show CDR1 as SGDLS and CDR2 as YYNGEE. The CDR3 is 14 residues long. In DNA form, the CDR3 reads TGTGCCAGCAGCCAGACAGGGGAGGGGGAAAAACTGTTTTTT. This gives the protein CASSQTGEGEKLFF.

CDR3 sequence: CASRFGPQPQHF. CDR3 nucleotides: TGTGCCAGCAGGTTCGGTCCACAGCCCCAGCATTTT. The chain recombines TRBV12-3 or TRBV12-4 with TRBJ1-5; D remains unclear. Trimming left V 6 bases short and J 7 bases short, with 10 bases between. This CDR3 comprises 12 residues.

This clone was observed a single time. This rearrangement joins TRBV11-2 to TRBJ2-1; 7 nucleotides agree with TRBD1. CDR3 size: 15 residues. The trim removed 3 bases at V and 3 bases at J, leaving 5 bases unmatched. Germline V gives CDR1 SGHAT, CDR2 FQNNGV. For the CDR3, the DNA is TGTGCCAGCAGCTTGCAGAGGGGGCTCTACAATGAGCAGTTCTTC. Translating gives CASSLQRGLYNEQFF.

A few counts support this clone. The chain links TRBV4-1 to TRBJ1-1, with D perhaps TRBD1 (6 bases). This CDR3 comprises 16 residues. Germline values: CDR1 MGHRA, CDR2 YSYEKL. Trimming removed 2 bases at V and 1 base at J, with 14 bases between. CDR3 in DNA: TGCGCCAGCAGCCAAAACCGGGACACGACGAACACTGAAGCTTTCTTT. It codes for CASSQNRDTTNTEAFF.

This sequence joins TRBV6-1 and TRBJ1-2; TRBD1 matches 9 bases. J gave up 7 bases and V 5 bases, and 11 bases lay outside the gene matches. The CDR3 spans 15 residues. Germline V CDR1 and CDR2: MNHNS, SASEGT. CDR3 DNA sequence: TGTGCCAGCAGTCCAACAGGGGGCTCGTCGGGTGGCTACACCTTC. Amino acids: CASSPTGGSSGGYTF.

This clone was seen just once. The V call is TRBV6-6, the J call TRBJ2-6; TRBD2 agrees at 8 bases. The J segment lost 2 bases and the V segment lost 8 bases, leaving 2 bases of the junction unmatched. CDR3 length: 14 amino acids. The V gene's germline CDR1 is MNHNY and CDR2 SVGAGI (reference sequence). CDR3 in DNA: TGTGCCAGCTCCGGGGGGGCTGGGGCCAACGTCCTGACTTTC. Its protein is CASSGGAGANVLTF.

The chain carries TRBV20-1 and TRBJ2-1; weak D call: TRBD1 (5 bases). The germline V gene encodes CDR1 DFQATT and CDR2 SNEGSKA (reference sequence). V lost 5 bases and J 7 bases, leaving 9 bases between the germline ends. CDR3 length: 11 amino acids. The CDR3 here is CSASRQNEQFF. CDR3 bases: TGCAGTGCTTCCCGACAGAATGAGCAGTTCTTC.

The genes are TRBV6-2 or TRBV6-3 and TRBJ1-5, with a possible D match to TRBD1 (5 bases). V dropped 2 bases and J dropped 0 bases, with 20 bases sitting between them. This CDR3 has 19 amino acids. The V gene's germline CDR1 is MNHEY and CDR2 SVGEGT. Here the CDR3 DNA reads TGTGCCAGCAGTTACACCCCCGGCCGTGACAGCGATAGCAATCAGCCCCAGCATTTT. It specifies CASSYTPGRDSDSNQPQHF.

In nucleotides, the CDR3 is TGTGCCAGCAGTTACCCGTCTACAGGGGGCTATGGCTACACCTTC. Residues: CASSYPSTGGYGYTF. The chain recombines TRBV6-2 or TRBV6-3 with TRBJ1-2; 8 nucleotides align to TRBD1. Looked up from germline, CDR1 is MNHEY and CDR2 is SVGEGT. The CDR3 sequence is 15 residues long. V lost 2 bases, J lost 4 bases, and 6 bases stayed unmatched.

The chain uses TRBV27 and TRBJ1-2; no definite D call. The germline gives CDR1 MNHEY, CDR2 SMNVEV (reference sequence). Trimming left V 2 bases short and J 7 bases short, with 17 bases between. CDR3 length equals 15 residues. Written as DNA, the CDR3 is TGTGCCAGCAGTTTAAGGCCAGGATCTATGGGTGGCTACACCTTC. As protein: CASSLRPGSMGGYTF.

In its sample, this clone was seen once. The chain recombines TRBV2 with TRBJ1-2, with D perhaps matching TRBD1 (5 bases). Germline CDR1 reads SNHLY; CDR2 reads FYNNEI. V lost 0 bases and J lost 0, with 8 bases in between. CDR3 length equals 15 residues. CDR3 DNA: TGTGCCAGCAGTGAAGCGCCAGGGACTAACTATGGCTACACCTTC. Protein: CASSEAPGTNYGYTF.

The chain is built from TRBV6-6 and TRBJ2-3; no clear D gene. Looked up from germline, CDR1 is MNHNY and CDR2 is SVGAGI (reference sequence). The CDR3 sequence is 12 residues long. The V gene lost 2 bases and the J gene lost 4 bases, with 4 bases spanning the gap. The DNA of the CDR3 is TGTGCCAGCAGTTACCTAGCAGATACGCAGTATTTT. As protein: CASSYLADTQYF.

The chain couples TRBV5-1 to TRBJ2-1; 12 bases map to TRBD2. Germline V CDR1 and CDR2: SGHRS, YFSETQ. V lost 2 bases and J lost 10; bases outside the gene matches: 7. The CDR3 loop spans 15 amino acids. CDR3 protein: CASSFLAGGPKEQFF. CDR3 DNA sequence: TGCGCCAGCAGCTTTCTAGCGGGGGGGCCTAAAGAGCAGTTCTTC.

The chain uses TRBV5-8 and TRBJ1-3, with D maybe TRBD1 (5 bases). CDR1 is SGHTS, CDR2 YDEGEE, per germline. This CDR3 is 13 amino acids long. Trimming removed 4 bases from V and 4 bases from J, with 9 bases in between. CDR3 protein: CASSLAGGNTIYF. In DNA form, the CDR3 reads TGTGCCAGCAGCCTGGCAGGGGGAAACACCATATATTTT.

V is TRBV11-2 and J is TRBJ1-2; D may be TRBD1 (6 bases). V was pared by 0 bases and J by 0 bases, with 8 bases between. The CDR3 has 15 amino acids. Germline V CDR1 and CDR2: SGHAT, FQNNGV. The CDR3 region has the DNA TGTGCCAGCAGCTTAGATCCAGGGGCTAACTATGGCTACACCTTC. This codes for CASSLDPGANYGYTF.

The chain has TRBV5-1 and TRBJ1-3, with TRBD1 identical over 7 bases. Trimming removed 4 bases from V and 0 bases from J; junction bases left unmatched: 7. The CDR3 totals 16 residues. Germline CDR1 is SGHRS and CDR2 is YFSETQ. The CDR3 loop reads CASSQGDLGSGNTIYF. For the CDR3, the DNA is TGCGCCAGCAGCCAGGGGGACCTAGGCTCTGGAAACACCATATATTTT.